This TCR beta chain is drawn from a study of cytomegalovirus exposure and HLA in healthy donors. Germline-derived CDR1 and CDR2 are LNHDA and SQIVND (reference sequence). The CDR3 extends over 12 amino acids. Trimming cost V 10 bases and J 1 base, with 10 bases left between them. The PCR was carried out with 60 Vbeta primers and 13 Jbeta primers. Some clones are missing from TCRdb's copy, which holds only in-frame ones; the method was immunoSEQ multiplex PCR. This repertoire includes 200,000 or so clones. This clonotype originated in a boy aged 5-17 years in good health and CMV-seronegative. Specimen: PBMCs. The rearrangement links TRBV19 to TRBJ1-1; D is perhaps TRBD1 (6 bases). CDR3 DNA: TGTGCCACGTTGACAGGGAACACTGAAGCTTTCTTT. This gives the protein CATLTGNTEAFF.